This T cell receptor (beta chain) is drawn from a study of human T cells and chemical hapten exposure. Whole-study results and caveats: With regard to DPC sensitization, TCRs above 1 in 1000 frequency did not change.

TCRdb processed the RACE reads anew with MiXCR; each CDR3 protein has one entry. Here the sample spans some 250,000 distinct CDR3 sequences, roughly 7.4% being singletons. V was cut by 0 bases and J by 2 bases, with 7 bases left in between. This CDR3 has 14 residues. Germline values: CDR1 DFQATT, CDR2 SNEGSKA (reference sequence). The time point denotes: pre-sensitization, week 0. Specified treatment: therapeutic diphenylcyclopropenone sensitization with weekly scalp DPC. Blood sampling preceded each patch test application. As regards this clonotype: Its antigen is undetermined.

This chain uses TRBV20-1 with TRBJ1-4, with D tentatively TRBD1 (5 bases). The input for sequencing was whole blood, taken in connection with sensitization to the hapten diphenylcyclopropenone (DPC). This TCR was sampled from a man between 18 and 35 years old with alopecia areata. Some clones in this sample may be carry-over from other donors' samples. CDR3 DNA sequence: TGCAGTGCTAGAGAAGGGGTGACTAATGAAAAACTGTTTTTT. Translation gives CSAREGVTNEKLFF.